The entry below describes one T cell receptor (beta chain). The CDR3 is made up of 13 amino acids. The V segment lost 4 bases and the J segment 7 bases; nucleotides outside the gene matches: 2. The germline V gene has CDR1 SGHTA and CDR2 FQGTGA. The sample originates from a study of blood T cell repertoires in COVID-19. Measured with immunoSEQ multiplex PCR; TCRdb has only the in-frame clones, and not every one. The data hold roughly 50,000 clones, with over 70% observed a single time. The material sequenced was peripheral blood. The V call is TRBV7-3, the J call TRBJ2-3; 10 bases match TRBD2. The clonotype comes from a human donor with active or convalescent COVID-19. The donor label of this sample is uncertain. Written as DNA, the CDR3 is TGTGCCAGCAGCTCTAGCGGGAGCTATACGCAGTATTTT. Encoded protein: CASSSSGSYTQYF.